These 17 T cell receptor beta chains came from one sample sequenced in a study of CXCR3-negative and CXCR3-positive naive CD8 T cells. The study's findings and limits: Naive cells with CXCR3 showed TRB CDR3s that were more hydrophobic than those in CXCR3-negative naive cells.

Their antigens remain unidentified. The method, 5' RACE with UMI labels, was used to prepare the TRB cDNA libraries. TCRdb re-called the 5' RACE reads, yielding one record per CDR3 amino acid sequence without DNA. The sample has over 55,000 distinct CDR3 sequences, and its top ten clones hold 4.8%. The sample consisted of naive CXCR3+ CD8+ T cells from blood. Subset of the sample: CD45RO-CCR7+CD27+CD95- naive CD8+ T cells expressing CXCR3 (TNR3+). The receptors originated from a human donor in good health. Some clones in this sample may be carry-over from other donors' samples.

The chain's CDR3 is CASSTREGGVNEKLFF. V is TRBV28 and J is TRBJ1-4. CDR1 and CDR2 (germline): MDHEN, SYDVKM. The CDR3 runs to 16 residues. Full variable domain (remainder filled in from reference TRBV28 and TRBJ1-4): DVKVTQSSRYLVKRTGEKVFLECVQDMDHENMFWYRQDPGLGLRLIYFSYDVKMKEKGDIPEGYSVSREKKERFSLILESASTNQTSMYLCASSTREGGVNEKLFFGSGTQLSVL.

The J gene is TRBJ1-5, the V gene TRBV3-1. The germline gives CDR1 LGHDT, CDR2 YNNKEL (reference sequence). This CDR3 has 15 amino acids. Here the CDR3 reads CASSQDLESNQPQHF.

The V gene is TRBV6-5, the J gene TRBJ1-1; TCRdb selects TRBD1, and the lack of DNA leaves this call unchecked. Germline V gene lookup returns CDR1 MNHEY and CDR2 SVGAGI. The CDR3 contains 14 residues. The CDR3 loop reads CASSLDRANTEAFF.

This sequence joins TRBV29-1 and TRBJ2-7. This CDR3 has 12 amino acids. Germline CDR1 is SQVTM and CDR2 is ANQGSEA. This CDR3 reads CSVLEEKYEQYF.

V usage is TRBV7-9 and J usage is TRBJ2-7; with no DNA, the TCRdb D assignment of TRBD2 cannot be verified. The CDR3 is made up of 15 amino acids. Germline CDR1 and CDR2: SEHNR and FQNEAQ (reference sequence). CDR3 region: CASSLLAGGFYEQYF.

The rearrangement uses TRBV29-1 and TRBJ2-3; TCRdb's D call, TRBD1, is unchecked because there is no DNA. The CDR3 has 13 amino acids. Germline lookup yields CDR1 SQVTM and CDR2 ANQGSEA. The CDR3 region is CSAPGTDTDTQYF.

The gene calls are TRBV6-5 and TRBJ1-2; the TCRdb D gene call, TRBD1, has no DNA to confirm it. Looked up from germline, CDR1 is MNHEY and CDR2 is SVGAGI. The CDR3 loop spans 14 amino acids. The CDR3 loop is CASSYSTGVDGYTF.

This chain uses TRBV4-3 with TRBJ2-7. Germline V gene data show CDR1 as LGHNA and CDR2 as YSLEER. The CDR3 is 14 residues long. CDR3 sequence reads: CASSQGRQTYEQYF.

The chain's CDR3 is CASSYLPNNEQFF. The chain is built from TRBV7-2 and TRBJ2-1. This CDR3 is built from 13 residues. Germline CDR1 and CDR2: SGHTA and FQGNSA.

The gene calls are TRBV29-1 and TRBJ2-7; absent DNA, TCRdb's TRBD2 call cannot be checked. Germline V gives CDR1 SQVTM, CDR2 ANQGSEA. This CDR3 is built from 16 residues. The CDR3 loop reads CSVEAFLAGASYEQYF.

The genes are TRBV29-1 and TRBJ2-7. The CDR3 has 12 amino acids. Per germline, CDR1 SQVTM and CDR2 ANQGSEA. The CDR3 spells CSVRRSSYEQYF.

The V gene is TRBV7-8, the J gene TRBJ2-3; TCRdb indicates TRBD2, and absent DNA this call remains unverified. Germline CDR1 is SGHVS and CDR2 is FQNEAQ. The CDR3 sequence is 17 residues long. This CDR3 is CASSLDLAAGRTDTQYF.

This rearrangement joins TRBV7-6 to TRBJ2-1; TCRdb gives TRBD1 as the D gene, but with no DNA this cannot be confirmed. The CDR3 length is 16 residues. CDR1 is SGHVS and CDR2 is FNYEAQ in the germline V gene. The chain's CDR3 is CASRSQDSPSYNEQFF.

V is TRBV5-6 and J is TRBJ2-2; the TCRdb D gene call, TRBD2, has no DNA to confirm it. Germline V gene data show CDR1 as SGHDT and CDR2 as YYEEEE. This CDR3 has 16 amino acids. The CDR3 region is CASSLGLAGGTGELFF.

The V call is TRBV4-3, the J call TRBJ1-4; TCRdb outputs TRBD1, but without DNA this stays unchecked. CDR3 length: 14 amino acids. The germline V gene has CDR1 LGHNA and CDR2 YSLEER. The CDR3 sequence is CASSQGQGWEKLFF.

The chain links TRBV6-2 or TRBV6-3 to TRBJ2-1; TCRdb's assignment of TRBD2 cannot be checked, as there is no DNA. CDR3 length equals 11 residues. CDR1 MNHEY and CDR2 SVGEGT come from the germline V gene. CDR3 residues: CASRFGPEQFF.

The chain is built from TRBV20-1 and TRBJ2-3; TCRdb lists TRBD1, though no DNA is available to test this call. This CDR3 region has 14 residues. Germline V gene sequence: CDR1 DFQATT, CDR2 SNEGSKA (reference sequence). The CDR3 spells CSAIPTGGADTQYF.